These 27 T cell receptor beta chains came from one sample sequenced in a study of blood T cell repertoires in COVID-19. Some clones are missing from TCRdb's copy, which holds only in-frame ones; the method was immunoSEQ multiplex PCR. This sample has 240,000 or so clones, with around 89% found just once. The specimen was PBMCs or T cells enriched from blood (not recorded which). Receptors were obtained from a man aged 35 to 55 who had recovered from COVID-19.

This clone appeared a few times. The rearrangement links TRBV6-5 to TRBJ2-2; D is possibly TRBD1 (6 bases). The CDR3 consists of 15 residues. Deletions cut 2 bases from V and 4 bases from J, with 11 bases between. The germline V gene has CDR1 MNHEY and CDR2 SVGAGI. The CDR3 region has the DNA TGTGCCAGCAGTTACCGACAGGTCGCCACCGGGGAGCTGTTTTTT. Protein sequence: CASSYRQVATGELFF.

V gene TRBV24-1 combines with J gene TRBJ2-7; possible D gene TRBD1, 6 bases. This CDR3 is built from 13 residues. Germline lookup yields CDR1 KGHDR and CDR2 SFDVKD. The ends were cut back, 10 bases at V and 2 bases at J, with 14 bases in the middle. The DNA of the CDR3 is TGTGCCACAAACCTTGGGGGCACCTACGAGCAGTACTTC. Residues: CATNLGGTYEQYF.

CDR3: CASSLGQGWVNQPQHF. As DNA, the CDR3 is TGTGCCAGCAGTCTAGGACAGGGGTGGGTCAATCAGCCCCAGCATTTT. This chain links TRBV28 with TRBJ1-5; 9 nucleotides line up with TRBD1. The CDR3 totals 16 residues. The ends lost 5 bases at V and 3 bases at J; junction bases unmatched: 8. The V gene's germline CDR1 is MDHEN and CDR2 SYDVKM. The entire variable domain, with the rest obtained from reference TRBV28 and TRBJ1-5, is as follows: DVKVTQSSRYLVKRTGEKVFLECVQDMDHENMFWYRQDPGLGLRLIYFSYDVKMKEKGDIPEGYSVSREKKERFSLILESASTNQTSMYLCASSLGQGWVNQPQHFGDGTRLSIL.

This sequence joins TRBV6-5 and TRBJ2-1; 8 bases agree with TRBD1. Trimming took 1 base from V and 8 from J; bases not matched to a gene: 10. In germline, CDR1 is MNHEY, CDR2 SVGAGI. The CDR3 consists of 16 residues. The chain's CDR3 is CASSYWSGGKGDEQFF. The DNA for the CDR3 is TGTGCCAGCAGTTACTGGTCAGGGGGCAAGGGTGATGAGCAGTTCTTC.

The chain recombines TRBV9 with TRBJ1-2, with 10 bases lining up with TRBD1. V trimming: 0 bases; J trimming: 3 bases; junction bases outside the gene matches: 5. The CDR3 runs to 16 residues. CDR1 and CDR2 from the germline V gene are SGDLS and YYNGEE. The CDR3 sequence is CASSVAVGQGDYGYTF. The CDR3 bases are TGTGCCAGCAGCGTAGCTGTTGGACAGGGGGACTATGGCTACACCTTC.

The V and J genes are TRBV2 and TRBJ1-1; 10 nucleotides agree with TRBD1. Losses at the gene ends were 6 bases for V and 7 bases for J; bases not matched to a gene: 5. The length of the CDR3 is 13 residues. Germline-derived CDR1 and CDR2 are SNHLY and FYNNEI. The CDR3 DNA is TGTGCCAGCAGCGAGGACAGGGGGAATGAAGCTTTCTTT. Translation: CASSEDRGNEAFF.

The V call is TRBV15, the J call TRBJ1-4; 7 bases align to TRBD1. The germline gives CDR1 LNHNV, CDR2 YYDKDF (reference sequence). CDR3 size: 16 residues. V gave up 1 base and J gave up 3 bases; unmatched junction bases: 5. The CDR3 coding sequence is TGTGCCACCAGCAGAGGGGATACAGGGGCTAATGAAAAACTGTTTTTT. Its translation is CATSRGDTGANEKLFF.

This clone was seen only once. The chain uses TRBV15 and TRBJ2-1; 8 bases map to TRBD2. With 5 bases clipped from V and 6 bases from J, the junction kept 9 bases outside the gene matches. This CDR3 spans 15 amino acids. Germline CDR1 is LNHNV and CDR2 is YYDKDF (reference sequence). CDR3 amino acids: CATSASGTRLNEQFF. The CDR3, as DNA: TGTGCCACCAGCGCCTCCGGGACTAGACTCAATGAGCAGTTCTTC.

CDR3 coding DNA: TGTGCCAGCAGACCCCCGACAGGGGAGGAGACCCAGTACTTC. Amino acid sequence: CASRPPTGEETQYF. The chain recombines TRBV6-5 with TRBJ2-5; the match to TRBD1 covers 8 bases. CDR1 is MNHEY, CDR2 SVGAGI, per germline. CDR3 length equals 14 residues. Trimming at V came to 6 bases and at J to 5 bases, leaving 8 bases not matched to a gene.

CDR3 DNA sequence: TGTGCCAGCAGCCTTAGGGTGGGAGGCACAGATACGCAGTATTTT. Amino acids: CASSLRVGGTDTQYF. V gene TRBV6-6 combines with J gene TRBJ2-3; possible D gene TRBD2, 5 bases. The V gene lost 6 bases and the J gene lost 1 base, with 14 bases spanning the gap. The CDR3 is made up of 15 amino acids. CDR1 and CDR2 from the germline V gene are MNHNY and SVGAGI (reference sequence).

This clone came up once. The same CDR3 is also encoded by other DNA sequences in this sample. J is TRBJ1-2 and V is TRBV7-8, with D uncertain. There are 13 residues in the CDR3. The germline CDR1 and CDR2 sequences are SGHVS and FQNEAQ. V gave up 5 bases and J gave up 4 bases, with 11 bases separating them. The chain's CDR3 is CASSRLSGYGYTF. CDR3 sequence (DNA): TGTGCCAGCAGCCGCCTGTCGGGCTATGGCTACACCTTC.

The chain has TRBV7-9 and TRBJ2-7; the D gene is possibly TRBD1 (5 bases). The germline gives CDR1 SEHNR, CDR2 FQNEAQ (reference sequence). The CDR3 loop spans 12 amino acids. The ends were cut back, 3 bases at V and 5 bases at J, with 8 bases in the middle. The CDR3 DNA follows: TGTGCCAGCAGCTTCGCAGGGAACGAGCAGTACTTC. Amino acids: CASSFAGNEQYF.

The chain recombines TRBV11-1 with TRBJ1-2; 8 positions agree with TRBD1. Germline V lookup: CDR1 SGHAT, CDR2 FQDESV (reference sequence). V was pared by 5 bases and J by 0 bases, with 5 bases of the junction left unmatched. There are 15 residues in the CDR3. The CDR3 bases are TGTGCCAGCAGCCGCGGACAGGGAGCTAACTATGGCTACACCTTC. Protein: CASSRGQGANYGYTF.

This chain joins TRBV10-2 and TRBJ2-7, with 7 nucleotides matching TRBD1. Germline lookup yields CDR1 WSHSY and CDR2 SAAADI. The junction had 10 bases not matched to a gene; V was cut back by 8 bases and J by 6 bases. The CDR3 covers 13 residues. In DNA form, the CDR3 reads TGCGCCAGCCTTTGGGACAGTCACGGCGAGCAGTACTTC. It translates to CASLWDSHGEQYF.

The gene calls are TRBV5-4 and TRBJ1-1, with D unresolved. CDR3 length: 15 amino acids. V was shortened by 0 bases and J by 1 base, with 10 bases between the two germline ends. Germline lookup yields CDR1 SGHNT and CDR2 YYREEE (reference sequence). Here the CDR3 reads CASSLAGWSNTEAFF. CDR3 sequence (DNA): TGTGCCAGCAGCTTGGCGGGTTGGTCGAACACTGAAGCTTTCTTT.

The V call is TRBV7-9, the J call TRBJ1-1; 9 bases match TRBD1. The CDR3 runs to 14 residues. V was clipped by 5 bases and J by 6 bases; unmatched bases: 7. Germline V lookup: CDR1 SEHNR, CDR2 FQNEAQ (reference sequence). The CDR3 DNA follows: TGTGCCAGCAGCCTCGACAGGGGGTCCGCTGAAGCTTTCTTT. Protein: CASSLDRGSAEAFF.

This sequence joins TRBV27 and TRBJ2-7, with D uncertain. CDR1 and CDR2 (germline): MNHEY, SMNVEV (reference sequence). The length of the CDR3 is 13 residues. Trimming stripped 2 bases from V and 2 bases from J, with 7 bases between. The CDR3 bases are TGTGCCAGCAGTTTAACAAATACCTACGAGCAGTACTTC. Amino acids: CASSLTNTYEQYF.

The J gene is TRBJ1-1, the V gene TRBV27; D gene unclear. The CDR3 is 16 amino acids. CDR1 is MNHEY and CDR2 is SMNVEV in the germline V gene (reference sequence). Trimming pared 1 base from V and 0 bases from J, leaving 12 bases between. The DNA of the CDR3 is TGTGCCAGCAGTTTATTGGCTGCGGCGGTGAACACTGAAGCTTTCTTT. It translates to CASSLLAAAVNTEAFF.

This rearrangement joins TRBV27 to TRBJ2-5; 10 bases align to TRBD1. The CDR3 covers 15 residues. Germline V gene sequence: CDR1 MNHEY, CDR2 SMNVEV (reference sequence). J gave up 2 bases and V 7 bases, and 7 bases lay outside the gene matches. The CDR3 DNA follows: TGTGCCAGCAAACGCCGGGACAGGGGACAAGAGACCCAGTACTTC. Its translation: CASKRRDRGQETQYF.

The chain has TRBV4-1 and TRBJ1-3, with TRBD1 identical over 9 bases. Per the germline V gene, CDR1 is MGHRA and CDR2 is YSYEKL. J lost 6 bases, V lost 0 bases, and 3 bases had no gene match. The CDR3 consists of 15 residues. The CDR3 DNA reads TGCGCCAGCAGCCAAGATTCACAGGGGGCAAACACCATATATTTT. This translates into CASSQDSQGANTIYF.

The rearrangement links TRBV30 to TRBJ1-2; D is possibly TRBD1 (5 bases). V lost 3 bases and J 2 bases, leaving 7 bases between the germline ends. Per germline, CDR1 GTSNPN and CDR2 SVGIG (reference sequence). The CDR3 has 12 residues. CDR3 sequence: CAWSQGNYGYTF. The CDR3 nucleotides read TGTGCCTGGAGCCAGGGCAACTATGGCTACACCTTC. The full variable domain, rest sourced from reference TRBV30 and TRBJ1-2, is SQTIHQWPATLVQPVGSPLSLECTVEGTSNPNLYWYRQAAGRGLQLLFYSVGIGQISSEVPQNLSASRPQDRQFILSSKKLLLSDSGFYLCAWSQGNYGYTFGSGTRLTVV.

The chain links TRBV5-1 to TRBJ2-2; 8 bases fit TRBD1. CDR1 is SGHRS and CDR2 is YFSETQ in the germline V gene. With 4 bases clipped from V and 4 bases from J, the junction kept 21 bases outside the gene matches. The CDR3 has 20 residues. CDR3 region: CASSLFRGLSGLRGTGELFF. CDR3 in DNA: TGCGCCAGCAGCCTATTCAGGGGGCTTTCGGGACTGCGGGGCACCGGGGAGCTGTTTTTT. Using reference TRBV5-1 and TRBJ2-2 for the parts outside the CDR3, the full variable domain is KAGVTQTPRYLIKTRGQQVTLSCSPISGHRSVSWYQQTPGQGLQFLFEYFSETQRNKGNFPGRFSGRQFSNSRSEMNVSTLELGDSALYLCASSLFRGLSGLRGTGELFFGEGSRLTVL.

This clone was seen once. J is TRBJ2-1 and V is TRBV7-6, with 8 bases that match TRBD2. Germline loops: CDR1 SGHVS, CDR2 FNYEAQ. The CDR3 has 16 residues. The ends lost 4 bases at V and 6 bases at J; junction bases unmatched: 11. Here the CDR3 reads CASSSLTGTRGNEQFF. The CDR3 nucleotides read TGTGCCAGCAGCTCATTAACCGGGACTAGAGGCAATGAGCAGTTCTTC. The variable domain in full, with the rest retrieved from reference TRBV7-6 and TRBJ2-1, is GAGVSQSPRYKVTKRGQDVALRCDPISGHVSLYWYRQALGQGPEFLTYFNYEAQQDKSGLPNDRFSAERPEGSISTLTIQRTEQRDSAMYRCASSSLTGTRGNEQFFGPGTRLTVL.

J is TRBJ1-1 and V is TRBV18, with 9 positions matching TRBD1. CDR3 length equals 15 residues. With V trimmed by 4 bases and J by 0 bases, 3 bases remained unmatched. Looked up from germline, CDR1 is KGHSH and CDR2 is LQKENI. The CDR3 nucleotides read TGTGCCAGCTCACTTTGGACAGGGGTGAACACTGAAGCTTTCTTT. Translation gives CASSLWTGVNTEAFF.

The gene calls are TRBV27 and TRBJ2-1, with a weak D call TRBD2 (5 bases). Between the trimmed V and J ends, which lost 2 bases and 6 bases, there was a span of 14 bases. This CDR3 spans 15 amino acids. Germline loops: CDR1 MNHEY, CDR2 SMNVEV (reference sequence). The CDR3 DNA follows: TGTGCCAGCAGTTTAAGGCAGGTTAGCGCCAATGAGCAGTTCTTC. Amino acids: CASSLRQVSANEQFF.

J is TRBJ1-1 and V is TRBV6-2 or TRBV6-3; D is perhaps TRBD1 (6 bases). Trimming pared 3 bases from V and 4 bases from J, leaving 12 bases between. Germline CDR1 MNHEY, CDR2 SVGEGT. This CDR3 comprises 14 residues. In nucleotides, the CDR3 is TGTGCCAGCAGTTATCAGGGGATGAGCACTGAAGCTTTCTTT. The encoded protein is CASSYQGMSTEAFF.

The rearrangement joins TRBV29-1 to TRBJ2-3; 8 nucleotides line up with TRBD2. V gave up 6 bases and J gave up 5 bases; unmatched junction bases: 16. CDR3 length: 16 amino acids. Germline V gene sequence: CDR1 SQVTM, CDR2 ANQGSEA. The CDR3 nucleotides read TGCAGCGTCCACAACCCGGGGGGGGCCGGGGGAGATACGCAGTATTTT. Translated: CSVHNPGGAGGDTQYF.